This passage covers 7 T cell receptor beta chains from one sample sequenced in a study of T cells after yellow fever vaccination. TCRdb used MiXCR to reprocess the 5' RACE reads, holding one entry per CDR3 protein. The sample includes about 50,000 distinct CDR3 sequences, 7.4% of them seen just once. This specimen was CD8+ T cells sorted from PBMCs, taken less than 18 days after the first yellow fever vaccination. The receptors were sampled from a young man who received the YFV17D yellow fever vaccine.

This clonotype was seen ten or more times. This chain links TRBV4-3 with TRBJ1-2; D not certain. The V and J ends lost 0 bases and 8 bases respectively, with 19 bases between them. Germline V gives CDR1 LGHNA, CDR2 YSLEER. The length of the CDR3 is 16 residues. This CDR3 is CASSQDLNRVVRGYTF. In DNA form, the CDR3 reads TGCGCCAGCAGCCAAGATTTGAATAGGGTAGTACGCGGCTACACCTTC.

This clonotype was recorded many times. The V and J genes are TRBV12-3 or TRBV12-4 and TRBJ2-5; 10 bases are shared with TRBD2. V was pared by 5 bases and J by 4 bases, with 7 bases of the junction left unmatched. CDR3 size: 15 residues. CDR3 amino acids: CASSIGTSERETQYF. CDR3 nucleotide sequence: TGTGCCAGCAGTATAGGGACTAGCGAACGAGAGACCCAGTACTTC.

This clonotype was found many times. The chain is built from TRBV12-3 or TRBV12-4 and TRBJ2-3, with D uncertain. Trimming stripped 2 bases from V and 3 bases from J, with 6 bases between. The CDR3 consists of 13 residues. CDR3 DNA: TGTGCCAGCAGTTTAAGCCAAACAGATACGCAGTATTTT. Translated: CASSLSQTDTQYF.

This clonotype showed up many times. The V call is TRBV4-3, the J call TRBJ2-7, with D perhaps matching TRBD2 (5 bases). CDR3 length equals 14 residues. V lost 0 bases and J 3 bases, leaving 9 bases between the germline ends. Germline V gene data show CDR1 as LGHNA and CDR2 as YSLEER. CDR3 DNA sequence: TGCGCCAGCAGCCAAGATATCGGGGACTACGAGCAGTACTTC. The encoded protein is CASSQDIGDYEQYF.

This clonotype came up a few times. CDR3 in amino acids: CASSQGTGDSYGYTF. The CDR3 DNA reads as TGTGCCAGCAGTCAGGGGACAGGGGATAGCTATGGCTACACCTTC. The chain joins TRBV27 to TRBJ1-2, with TRBD1 identical over 10 bases. Germline trimming cut 5 bases from V and 4 bases from J; bases unmatched to any gene: 7. The germline CDR1 and CDR2 sequences are MNHEY and SMNVEV (reference sequence). This CDR3 is 15 amino acids long.

This clonotype showed up many times. The rearrangement uses TRBV7-9 and TRBJ1-1; TRBD1 is a possible D gene (5 bases). The CDR3 runs 13 residues. The V end was cut by 2 bases, the J end by 6 bases, with 10 bases between. Germline-derived CDR1 and CDR2 are SEHNR and FQNEAQ (reference sequence). CDR3 loop: CASSLPGSSEAFF. CDR3 DNA sequence: TGTGCCAGCAGCTTACCAGGGAGCTCTGAAGCTTTCTTT.

The chain recombines TRBV7-9 with TRBJ2-7; D unresolved. The CDR3 loop spans 14 amino acids. Germline lookup yields CDR1 SEHNR and CDR2 FQNEAQ (reference sequence). V gave up 4 bases and J gave up 2 bases, with 12 bases separating them. CDR3 sequence reads: CASSWKQVAYEQYF. DNA for the CDR3: TGTGCCAGCAGCTGGAAGCAGGTAGCCTACGAGCAGTACTTC.